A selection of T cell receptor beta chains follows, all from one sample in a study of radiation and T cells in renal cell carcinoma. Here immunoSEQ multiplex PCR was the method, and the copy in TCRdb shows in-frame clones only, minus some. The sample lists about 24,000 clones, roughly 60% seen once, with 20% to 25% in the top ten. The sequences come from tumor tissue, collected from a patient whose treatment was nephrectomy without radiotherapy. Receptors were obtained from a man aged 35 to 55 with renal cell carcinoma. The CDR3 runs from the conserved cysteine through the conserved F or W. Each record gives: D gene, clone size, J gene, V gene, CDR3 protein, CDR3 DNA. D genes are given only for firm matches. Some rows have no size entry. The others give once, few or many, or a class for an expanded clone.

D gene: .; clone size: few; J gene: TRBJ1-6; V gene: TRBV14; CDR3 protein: CASSQVFNVGSPLHF; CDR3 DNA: TGTGCCAGCAGCCAAGTGTTTAATGTCGGGTCACCCCTCCACTTT
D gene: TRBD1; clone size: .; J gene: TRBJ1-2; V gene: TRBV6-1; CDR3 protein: CASSEGGQGEGYTF; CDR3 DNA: TGTGCCAGCAGTGAAGGGGGGCAGGGGGAAGGCTACACCTTC
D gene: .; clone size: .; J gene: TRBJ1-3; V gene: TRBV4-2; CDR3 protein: CASSQNQGAGNTIYF; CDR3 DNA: TGTGCCAGCAGCCAAAACCAGGGTGCCGGAAACACCATATATTTT
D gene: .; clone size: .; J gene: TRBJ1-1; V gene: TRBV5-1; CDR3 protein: CASRSTGLNTEAFF; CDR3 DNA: TGCGCCAGCAGGTCTACAGGGCTGAACACTGAAGCTTTCTTT
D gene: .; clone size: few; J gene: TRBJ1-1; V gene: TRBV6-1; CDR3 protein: CASIQRKDTEAFF; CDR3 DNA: TGTGCCAGCATACAGAGGAAGGACACTGAAGCTTTCTTT
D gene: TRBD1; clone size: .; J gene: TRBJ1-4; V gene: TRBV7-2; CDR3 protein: CASSRQGHNEKLFF; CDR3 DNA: TGTGCCAGCAGCCGACAGGGTCATAATGAAAAACTGTTTTTT
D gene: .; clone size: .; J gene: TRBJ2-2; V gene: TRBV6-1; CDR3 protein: CASGDTANTGELFF; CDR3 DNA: TGTGCCAGCGGGGACACTGCGAACACCGGGGAGCTGTTTTTT
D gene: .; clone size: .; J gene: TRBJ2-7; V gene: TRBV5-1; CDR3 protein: CASSSADRGSYEQYF; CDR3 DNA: TGCGCCAGCAGCTCGGCAGACAGAGGTTCCTACGAGCAGTACTTC
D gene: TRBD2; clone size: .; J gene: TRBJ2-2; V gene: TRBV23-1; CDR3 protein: CASSQSQRGGAGELFF; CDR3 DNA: TGCGCCAGCAGTCAATCACAGCGGGGGGGCGCCGGGGAGCTGTTTTTT
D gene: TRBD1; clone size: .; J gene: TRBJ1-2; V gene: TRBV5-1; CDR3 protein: CASNMGTANYGYTF; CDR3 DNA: TGCGCCAGCAACATGGGGACAGCTAACTATGGCTACACCTTC
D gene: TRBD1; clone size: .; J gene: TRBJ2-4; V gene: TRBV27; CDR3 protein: CASSFRKKSGQGINIQYF; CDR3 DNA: TGTGCCAGCAGTTTTAGGAAAAAATCGGGACAGGGGATAAACATTCAGTACTTC
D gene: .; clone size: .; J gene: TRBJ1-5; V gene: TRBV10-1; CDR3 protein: CASTSDSGNQPQHF; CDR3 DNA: TGCGCCAGCACCTCGGACAGCGGCAATCAGCCCCAGCATTTT
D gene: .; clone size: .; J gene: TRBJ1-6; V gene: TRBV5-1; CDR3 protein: CASSLAGARYESPLHF; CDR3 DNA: TGCGCCAGCAGCTTGGCGGGGGCGCGTTATGAATCACCCCTCCACTTT
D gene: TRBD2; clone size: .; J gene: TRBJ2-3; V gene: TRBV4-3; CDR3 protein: CASSQELAGGLTQYF; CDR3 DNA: TGCGCCAGCAGCCAAGAACTAGCGGGGGGGCTTACGCAGTATTTT
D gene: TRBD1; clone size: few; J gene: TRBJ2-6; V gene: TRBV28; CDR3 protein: CASRRLTGGPSGANVLTF; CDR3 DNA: TGTGCCAGCAGGAGACTGACAGGGGGCCCCTCTGGGGCCAACGTCCTGACTTTC
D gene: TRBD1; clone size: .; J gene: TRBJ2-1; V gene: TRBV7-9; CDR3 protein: CASSLSGGGTYNEQFF; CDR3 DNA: TGTGCCAGCAGCTTATCAGGGGGCGGGACCTACAATGAGCAGTTCTTC
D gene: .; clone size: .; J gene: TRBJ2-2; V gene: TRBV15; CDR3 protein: CATSTYKTGELFF; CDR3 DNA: TGTGCCACCAGCACGTACAAAACCGGGGAGCTGTTTTTT